One and the same sample provided the 28 T cell receptor beta chains below, sequenced in a study of OX40 agonist ivuxolimab in advanced cancers. The method was immunoSEQ multiplex PCR; TCRdb's version includes in-frame clones alone and lacks a portion of them. Among fewer than 85,000 clones, around 90% were seen once, and the ten largest hold about a tenth. Source: CD4+ or CD8+ T cells sorted from blood, taken in a trial of the OX40 agonist ivuxolimab. The receptors were gathered from an adult with an advanced solid tumor such as melanoma, head and neck, liver or kidney cancer.

The rearrangement joins TRBV23-1 to TRBJ2-3; D not resolved. TRBV23-1 is sorted into the ORF group, with uncertain function. V shed 0 bases and J shed 0 bases, with 10 bases lying between them. This CDR3 comprises 16 residues. CDR3 coding DNA: TGCGCCAGCAGTCAATCGCGGCCCACGAGCACAGATACGCAGTATTTT. Its protein is CASSQSRPTSTDTQYF.

This rearrangement joins TRBV27 to TRBJ2-1; D gene unclear. V was clipped by 3 bases and J by 4 bases, with 13 bases between them. This CDR3 has 15 residues. Germline V CDR1 and CDR2: MNHEY, SMNVEV (reference sequence). CDR3 DNA sequence: TGTGCCAGCAGTTTTCAATTAGGCAGATACAATGAGCAGTTCTTC. It translates to CASSFQLGRYNEQFF.

The CDR3 nucleotides are TGTGCCAGCAGCTTTATAGGACAGGGGGCTTTCGAGCAGTACTTC. Translating it yields CASSFIGQGAFEQYF. This chain joins TRBV5-6 and TRBJ2-7; 11 positions match TRBD1. The CDR3 consists of 15 residues. Germline CDR1 is SGHDT and CDR2 is YYEEEE. V lost 2 bases to trimming and J lost 6 bases; unmatched junction nucleotides: 7.

This sequence joins TRBV7-9 and TRBJ2-1; unclear D gene. Germline assignment: CDR1 SEHNR and CDR2 FQNEAQ (reference sequence). V dropped 1 base and J dropped 6 bases, with 10 bases sitting between them. This CDR3 has 14 amino acids. CDR3: CASSLEGLVNEQFF. The CDR3, as DNA: TGTGCCAGCAGCTTAGAAGGGCTAGTCAATGAGCAGTTCTTC.

This clone was found a few times. The chain joins TRBV30 to TRBJ1-1; a weak D match, TRBD1 (5 bases). CDR3 length equals 13 residues. From germline, CDR1 is GTSNPN and CDR2 SVGIG (reference sequence). Trimming removed 3 bases at V and 6 bases at J, with 14 bases between. CDR3 amino acids: CAWSPPGFAEAFF. DNA of the CDR3: TGTGCCTGGAGCCCTCCAGGGTTCGCTGAAGCTTTCTTT.

The gene calls are TRBV27 and TRBJ2-1; 8 bases are shared with TRBD2. Trimming at V came to 6 bases and at J to 8 bases, leaving 18 bases not matched to a gene. CDR1 and CDR2 from the germline V gene are MNHEY and SMNVEV (reference sequence). This CDR3 has 17 residues. CDR3 loop: CASSQTVVRTSIHEQFF. The CDR3 coding sequence is TGTGCCAGCAGCCAAACGGTCGTGAGGACTAGCATTCATGAGCAGTTCTTC.

The rearrangement uses TRBV2 and TRBJ2-7; a possible D gene is TRBD1 (6 bases). Per the germline V gene, CDR1 is SNHLY and CDR2 is FYNNEI. Trimming took 4 bases from V and 2 from J, leaving 9 bases between them. The CDR3 consists of 13 residues. The CDR3 spells CASSATGTYEQYF. The CDR3 bases are TGTGCCAGCAGTGCGACAGGTACCTACGAGCAGTACTTC. The whole variable domain, remainder taken from reference TRBV2 and TRBJ2-7, is EPEVTQTPSHQVTQMGQEVILRCVPISNHLYFYWYRQILGQKVEFLVSFYNNEISEKSEIFDDQFSVERPDGSNFTLKIRSTKLEDSAMYFCASSATGTYEQYFGPGTRLTVT.

The gene calls are TRBV5-6 and TRBJ2-2; 8 nucleotides agree with TRBD1. The V and J ends lost 3 bases and 5 bases, in that order; junction bases with no gene match: 12. CDR1 and CDR2 (germline): SGHDT, YYEEEE. The CDR3 consists of 17 residues. CDR3 sequence: CASSWRLKQGETGELFF. The CDR3 bases are TGTGCCAGCAGCTGGCGGCTTAAACAGGGGGAGACCGGGGAGCTGTTTTTT.

The gene calls are TRBV7-6 and TRBJ2-1, with TRBD2 identical over 7 bases. V was pared by 1 base and J by 0 bases, with 3 bases of the junction left unmatched. The CDR3 length is 16 residues. The germline CDR1 and CDR2 sequences are SGHVS and FNYEAQ. The DNA for the CDR3 is TGTGCCAGCAGCTTAGGGCTAGCGGACTCCTACAATGAGCAGTTCTTC. This translates into CASSLGLADSYNEQFF.

The chain joins TRBV4-1 to TRBJ2-3, with TRBD2 matching over 14 bases. Germline CDR1 and CDR2: MGHRA and YSYEKL. V shed 0 bases and J 5 bases; nucleotides not matched to a gene: 7. This CDR3 spans 18 amino acids. The CDR3, as DNA: TGCGCCAGCAGCCAAGAGCCGGGACTAGCGGGGGCGGTAGATACGCAGTATTTT. It yields the protein CASSQEPGLAGAVDTQYF.

As DNA, the CDR3 is TGTGCCAGCAGCTTGGGGGGTAACTATGGCTACACCTTC. Translation: CASSLGGNYGYTF. This chain joins TRBV5-6 and TRBJ1-2; D remains ambiguous. The V gene's germline CDR1 is SGHDT and CDR2 YYEEEE. V dropped 0 bases and J dropped 1 base, with 4 bases sitting between them. The CDR3 has 13 residues.

The V and J genes are TRBV27 and TRBJ2-7; D ambiguous. The CDR3 contains 11 residues. Trimming took 5 bases from V and 3 from J, leaving 5 bases between them. Germline V lookup: CDR1 MNHEY, CDR2 SMNVEV (reference sequence). CDR3 sequence: CASSPGYEQYF. DNA of the CDR3: TGTGCCAGCAGTCCCGGCTACGAGCAGTACTTC.

This chain joins TRBV7-3 and TRBJ1-4; D possibly corresponds to TRBD1 (6 bases). V was shortened by 4 bases and J by 6 bases, with 9 bases between the two germline ends. The CDR3 length is 13 residues. Germline values: CDR1 SGHTA, CDR2 FQGTGA. The CDR3 DNA is TGTGCCAGCAGCTCATCAGGGGATGAAAAACTGTTTTTT. Translation: CASSSSGDEKLFF.

In this sample, this clone turned up once. This chain uses TRBV10-3 with TRBJ1-6; D gene unclear. Trimming removed 3 bases at V and 10 bases at J, with 13 bases between. The germline CDR1 and CDR2 sequences are ENHRY and SYGVKD. The CDR3 is made up of 14 amino acids. The CDR3 sequence: CAISDGRAGSPLHF. Here the CDR3 DNA reads TGTGCCATCAGTGATGGTAGGGCGGGCTCACCCCTCCACTTT.

The chain carries TRBV7-9 and TRBJ2-1; TRBD1 matches at 10 bases. The junction had 10 bases not matched to a gene; V was cut back by 5 bases and J by 3 bases. The germline CDR1 and CDR2 sequences are SEHNR and FQNEAQ (reference sequence). This CDR3 comprises 17 residues. The CDR3 protein is CASSDTLGQGGYNEQFF. DNA for the CDR3: TGTGCCAGCAGCGACACCCTCGGACAGGGGGGCTACAATGAGCAGTTCTTC.

This clone was observed a few times. The rearrangement links TRBV13 to TRBJ1-1, with D unclear. This CDR3 region has 13 residues. The V gene lost 4 bases and the J gene lost 0 bases, with 6 bases spanning the gap. The germline V gene encodes CDR1 PRHDT and CDR2 FYEKMQ (reference sequence). The CDR3 sequence: CASSSRMNTEAFF. The CDR3, as DNA: TGTGCCAGCAGCTCTCGGATGAACACTGAAGCTTTCTTT.

The rearrangement joins TRBV30 to TRBJ2-4; D possibly matches TRBD1 or TRBD2 (6 bases each). This CDR3 region has 13 residues. Deletions cut 5 bases from V and 6 bases from J, with 14 bases between. Germline lookup yields CDR1 GTSNPN and CDR2 SVGIG (reference sequence). This CDR3 is CAWGPGGINIQYF. CDR3 nucleotides: TGTGCCTGGGGACCCGGGGGCATAAACATTCAGTACTTC.

Points on this clone: Distinct nucleotide sequences in the sample also encode this CDR3. The chain employs TRBV9 and TRBJ1-2; TRBD1 matches 8 bases. The junction had 7 bases not matched to a gene; V was cut back by 4 bases and J by 5 bases. The CDR3 has 14 amino acids. CDR1 and CDR2 from the germline V gene are SGDLS and YYNGEE. The CDR3 DNA reads TGTGCCAGCAGCTCCGGGCAGGGGGCATATGGCTACACCTTC. Translated: CASSSGQGAYGYTF.

The chain has TRBV27 and TRBJ2-7; unclear D gene. The germline CDR1 and CDR2 sequences are MNHEY and SMNVEV (reference sequence). The CDR3 consists of 13 residues. Trimming pared 0 bases from V and 7 bases from J, leaving 10 bases between. The CDR3 reads CASSLSKGREQYF. The CDR3 nucleotides are TGTGCCAGCAGTTTATCGAAGGGCAGGGAGCAGTACTTC.

The chain couples TRBV5-1 to TRBJ1-1; TRBD1 matches at 10 bases. The CDR3 length is 14 residues. In germline, CDR1 is SGHRS, CDR2 YFSETQ. With V trimmed by 3 bases and J by 6 bases, 5 bases remained unmatched. This CDR3 reads CASSSGQGFPEAFF. In nucleotides, the CDR3 is TGCGCCAGCAGCTCGGGACAGGGGTTTCCTGAAGCTTTCTTT. Variable domain in full (rest from reference TRBV5-1 and TRBJ1-1): KAGVTQTPRYLIKTRGQQVTLSCSPISGHRSVSWYQQTPGQGLQFLFEYFSETQRNKGNFPGRFSGRQFSNSRSEMNVSTLELGDSALYLCASSSGQGFPEAFFGQGTRLTVV.

This sequence joins TRBV27 and TRBJ2-7; no definite D call. V lost 8 bases and J 4 bases, leaving 9 bases between the germline ends. Germline V lookup: CDR1 MNHEY, CDR2 SMNVEV (reference sequence). CDR3 length: 11 amino acids. CDR3 in DNA: TGTGCCAGCTCTATGGGGTACGAGCAGTACTTC. Amino acid sequence: CASSMGYEQYF.

V usage is TRBV7-9 and J usage is TRBJ2-7; the D gene is possibly TRBD2 (5 bases). The CDR3 length is 13 residues. Between the trimmed V and J ends, which lost 1 base and 5 bases, there was a span of 9 bases. From germline, CDR1 is SEHNR and CDR2 FQNEAQ (reference sequence). In DNA form, the CDR3 reads TGTGCCAGCAGCTTAGTACACGGGAACGAGCAGTACTTC. It yields the protein CASSLVHGNEQYF.

The chain links TRBV25-1 to TRBJ2-1; D gene uncertain. Germline V lookup: CDR1 MGHDK, CDR2 SYGVNS. Trimming removed 3 bases from V and 2 bases from J, with 11 bases in between. The length of the CDR3 is 15 residues. For the CDR3, the DNA is TGTGCCAGCAGTGATCGGGCAGGCCCCTACAATGAGCAGTTCTTC. Its translation: CASSDRAGPYNEQFF.

CDR3 coding DNA: TGTGCCAGCAGCCCAGCCGGGACTAGCGGGAGGGCCAATTACGACGAGCAGTACTTC. Translation gives CASSPAGTSGRANYDEQYF. This chain connects TRBV9 to TRBJ2-7; 16 positions agree with TRBD2. V lost 4 bases and J lost 5; bases outside the gene matches: 15. The CDR3 has 19 amino acids. Germline values: CDR1 SGDLS, CDR2 YYNGEE.

The gene calls are TRBV6-6 and TRBJ1-5; a possible D gene is TRBD1 (6 bases). Trimming took 5 bases from V and 0 from J, leaving 11 bases between them. CDR3 length: 15 residues. Germline V CDR1 and CDR2: MNHNY, SVGAGI (reference sequence). The CDR3 coding sequence is TGTGCCAGCAGTACTGACAGGTATAGCAATCAGCCCCAGCATTTT. Protein sequence: CASSTDRYSNQPQHF.

This rearrangement joins TRBV27 to TRBJ2-7; 7 bases line up with TRBD2. This CDR3 contains 15 residues. The germline V gene has CDR1 MNHEY and CDR2 SMNVEV (reference sequence). Trimming at V came to 4 bases and at J to 2 bases, leaving 8 bases not matched to a gene. The CDR3 spells CASSSGSGTPYEQYF. The CDR3 nucleotides are TGTGCCAGCAGTTCCGGAAGCGGGACCCCCTACGAGCAGTACTTC.

The chain combines TRBV7-9 with TRBJ2-4; D remains unclear. This CDR3 is 16 amino acids long. The V gene lost 3 bases and the J gene lost 0 bases, with 12 bases spanning the gap. Germline V gives CDR1 SEHNR, CDR2 FQNEAQ (reference sequence). The DNA of the CDR3 is TGTGCCAGCAGCTTCTTCGGTGAGCTAGCCAAAAACATTCAGTACTTC. It specifies CASSFFGELAKNIQYF.

The gene calls are TRBV9 and TRBJ2-3; 8 positions match TRBD2. Germline V gene lookup returns CDR1 SGDLS and CDR2 YYNGEE. The CDR3 loop spans 17 amino acids. The trim removed 0 bases at V and 5 bases at J, leaving 11 bases unmatched. The CDR3 protein is CASSVVPAGVGVDTQYF. DNA for the CDR3: TGTGCCAGCAGCGTAGTCCCAGCGGGAGTTGGCGTAGATACGCAGTATTTT.